This note documents a single T cell receptor (beta chain) sequence. Its antigen remains unidentified. Base qualities are not recorded, but no much larger clone differs from it by a single base. The sample originates from a study of T cell repertoires in Merkel cell carcinoma (dated by TCRdb to between 2019 and 2020). About the study as a whole: Patients who had received intralesional immunotherapy or systemic immune checkpoint blockade prior to the biopsy were excluded. MCPyV-specific clonotypes were first defined by tetramer sorting, cloning and paired TCR sequencing of expanded tumor-infiltrating lymphocytes. A diagnosis of MCPyV-positive Merkel cell carcinoma and successful in vitro expansion of tumor-infiltrating lymphocytes were required for inclusion.

The investigation overall reported the following: No normal tissue biopsies were studied.

The immunoSEQ assay was used both to sequence TRB CDR3 from tumor genomic DNA and to process the resulting data. Imported from immuneACCESS, the table was reduced by TCRdb to in-frame sequences with V and J called. These copies leave out some clones; in studies compared against another copy, an unresolved V gene accounts for under half, and the cause of the remainder is not known. The sample yields 12,000 to 15,000 clones; 76% were counted once. Approximately 17% of the sample lies in the top ten. V loses 4 bases of germline sequence and J loses 5 bases, and the interval between the two ends is 8 bases. According to the germline V gene (reference sequence), CDR1 reads LGHDT and CDR2 reads YNNKEL. From its cysteine to its phenylalanine, the CDR3 spans 12 amino acids. The sequence is cut down to CDR3 DNA, 36 bases in frame from base 1. Every study subject tested positive for serum antibodies to T-antigen and had biopsy-confirmed Merkel cell carcinoma that was MCPyV-positive. About 6 adjacent 10-micron frozen tumor sections were used for genomic DNA extraction without cell sorting or culture. About 5 x 5 x 5 mm of tumor biopsy tissue was frozen in optimal cutting temperature compound. In the frozen biopsy, scout sections stained with hematoxylin and eosin confirmed plenty of Merkel cell carcinoma along with infiltrating cells.

Sequencing was performed on tumor tissue. This chain is built from TRBV3-1 (or the pseudogene TRBV3-2) and TRBJ2-5; the D gene cannot be resolved reliably. This TCR was recovered from an adult with Merkel cell carcinoma. The DNA sequence is as follows: TGTGCCAGCAGCCCGGATCGGGAGACCCAGTACTTC. Its protein reads: CASSPDRETQYF.